One sample yielded the 9 T cell receptor beta chains listed below, sequenced in a study of siplizumab effects on memory and regulatory T cells. This table comes from immunoSEQ multiplex PCR, and its TCRdb copy is limited to in-frame clones, with some not included. The table includes approximately 97,000 clones, about 93% detected once. Specimen: CD4+ T cells sorted from blood. These receptors all come from a human donor in good health.

This clone was seen a single time. This chain links TRBV4-1 with TRBJ2-5; 9 bases are a match to TRBD1. The germline gives CDR1 MGHRA, CDR2 YSYEKL. V shed 2 bases, J shed 4 bases, and the junction held 5 bases outside the gene matches. The CDR3 covers 15 residues. The CDR3 bases are TGCGCCAGCAGCCAATCTGGGACAGGGAGAGAGACCCAGTACTTC. Translating gives CASSQSGTGRETQYF.

The chain couples TRBV29-1 to TRBJ2-7; D might be TRBD2 (5 bases). The CDR3 contains 19 residues. CDR1 and CDR2 (germline): SQVTM, ANQGSEA. The CDR3 here is CSALEWATRKAGSSYEQYF. The CDR3 DNA reads TGCAGTGCACTAGAATGGGCCACCCGTAAGGCGGGCAGCTCCTACGAGCAGTACTTC.

This clone was counted once. V usage is TRBV10-1 and J usage is TRBJ2-5, with TRBD2 identical over 10 bases. Trimming at V came to 8 bases and at J to 3 bases, leaving 12 bases not matched to a gene. Germline lookup yields CDR1 WNHNN and CDR2 SYGVQD (reference sequence). This CDR3 region has 16 residues. CDR3 bases: TGCGCCAGCGGAGAGGGGCTAGCGGGAGCCAAAGAGACCCAGTACTTC. Translation: CASGEGLAGAKETQYF.

This rearrangement joins TRBV29-1 to TRBJ1-5; D may be TRBD1 (5 bases). V was shortened by 4 bases and J by 6 bases, with 19 bases between the two germline ends. Germline V gene sequence: CDR1 SQVTM, CDR2 ANQGSEA. The CDR3 runs to 15 residues. CDR3 bases: TGCAGCGTTGCCCATGGCCAGGGAGGGTCTCAGCCCCAGCATTTT. This sequence encodes CSVAHGQGGSQPQHF.

The chain recombines TRBV2 with TRBJ1-6, with D unresolved. The CDR3 length is 16 residues. Trimming removed 4 bases from V and 0 bases from J, with 10 bases in between. CDR1 and CDR2 (germline): SNHLY, FYNNEI. In DNA, the CDR3 is TGTGCCAGCAGTGCGGGCAGCAGCTCCTATAATTCACCCCTCCACTTT. Its protein product is CASSAGSSSYNSPLHF.

The gene calls are TRBV7-9 and TRBJ1-1; D unresolved. In germline, CDR1 is SEHNR, CDR2 FQNEAQ (reference sequence). This CDR3 has 16 residues. Trimming removed 3 bases from V and 1 base from J, with 15 bases in between. The CDR3 sequence: CASSFNRMIANTEAFF. The CDR3 DNA follows: TGTGCCAGCAGCTTTAACAGAATGATAGCGAACACTGAAGCTTTCTTT.

This clone was counted a single time. The CDR3 protein is CASSILLSDSSGNTIYF. The CDR3 region has the DNA TGTGCCAGTAGTATCCTCTTGAGCGATTCCTCTGGAAACACCATATATTTT. The chain employs TRBV19 and TRBJ1-3; no firm D call. V lost 3 bases and J lost 0, with 15 bases in between. Germline V gene sequence: CDR1 LNHDA, CDR2 SQIVND (reference sequence). The CDR3 has 17 residues.

This clone has only one observation. Here the CDR3 DNA reads TGTGCCAGCTGGGACGGATTACAACCCTACGAGCAGTACTTC. It translates to CASWDGLQPYEQYF. This chain joins TRBV28 and TRBJ2-7; D might be TRBD1 or TRBD2, each matching 5 bases. Deletions cut 8 bases from V and 2 bases from J, with 16 bases between. The CDR3 spans 14 residues. Looked up from germline, CDR1 is MDHEN and CDR2 is SYDVKM.

The chain couples TRBV7-2 to TRBJ1-3; D is undetermined. Germline V lookup: CDR1 SGHTA, CDR2 FQGNSA. The CDR3 spans 17 residues. Between the trimmed V and J ends, which lost 0 bases and 0 bases, there was a span of 12 bases. The DNA of the CDR3 is TGTGCCAGCAGCTTAGCGTTCAAGGGAATCTCTGGAAACACCATATATTTT. Its translation: CASSLAFKGISGNTIYF.